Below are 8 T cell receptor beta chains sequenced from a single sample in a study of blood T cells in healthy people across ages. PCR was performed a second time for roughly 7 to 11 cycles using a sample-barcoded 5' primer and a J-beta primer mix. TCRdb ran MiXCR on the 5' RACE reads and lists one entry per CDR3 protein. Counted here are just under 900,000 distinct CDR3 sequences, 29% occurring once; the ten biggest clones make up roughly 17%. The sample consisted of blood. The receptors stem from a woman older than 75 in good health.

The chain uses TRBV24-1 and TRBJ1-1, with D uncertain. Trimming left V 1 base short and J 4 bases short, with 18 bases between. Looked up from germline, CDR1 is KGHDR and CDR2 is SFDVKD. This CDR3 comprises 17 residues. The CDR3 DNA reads TGTGCCACCAGTGATTTAAAGGTTTGGCGGTTAGTCACTGAAGCTTTCTTT. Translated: CATSDLKVWRLVTEAFF.

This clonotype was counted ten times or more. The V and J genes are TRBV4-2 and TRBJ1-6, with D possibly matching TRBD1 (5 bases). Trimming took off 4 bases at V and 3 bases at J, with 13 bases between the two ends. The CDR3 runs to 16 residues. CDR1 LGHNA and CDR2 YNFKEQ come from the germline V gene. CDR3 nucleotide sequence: TGTGCCAGCAGCCGGCTGGGGGTGGACTATAATTCACCCCTCCACTTT. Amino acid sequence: CASSRLGVDYNSPLHF.

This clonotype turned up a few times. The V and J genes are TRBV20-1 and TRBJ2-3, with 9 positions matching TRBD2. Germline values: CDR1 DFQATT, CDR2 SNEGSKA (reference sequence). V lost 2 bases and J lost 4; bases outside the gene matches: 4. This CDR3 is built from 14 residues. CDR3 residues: CSARLGGGADTQYF. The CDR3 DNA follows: TGCAGTGCTAGATTGGGCGGGGGGGCAGATACGCAGTATTTT.

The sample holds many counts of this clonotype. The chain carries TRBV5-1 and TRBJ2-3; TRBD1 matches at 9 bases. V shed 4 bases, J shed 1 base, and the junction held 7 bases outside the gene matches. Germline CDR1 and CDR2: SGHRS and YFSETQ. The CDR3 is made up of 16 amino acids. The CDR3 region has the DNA TGCGCCAGCAGCGCTGGACAGGGGACAGGCACAGATACGCAGTATTTT. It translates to CASSAGQGTGTDTQYF.

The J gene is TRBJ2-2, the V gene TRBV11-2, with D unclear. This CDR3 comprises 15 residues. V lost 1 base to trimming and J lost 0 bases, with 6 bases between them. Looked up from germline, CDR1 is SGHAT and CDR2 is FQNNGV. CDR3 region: CASSLGGPNTGELFF. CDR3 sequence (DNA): TGTGCCAGCAGCTTAGGAGGTCCGAACACCGGGGAGCTGTTTTTT.

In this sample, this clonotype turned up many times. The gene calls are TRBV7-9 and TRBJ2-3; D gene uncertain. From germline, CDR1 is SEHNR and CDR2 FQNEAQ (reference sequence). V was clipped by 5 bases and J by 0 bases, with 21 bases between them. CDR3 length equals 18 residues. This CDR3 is CASSRAAPPPSSTDTQYF. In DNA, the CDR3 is TGTGCCAGCAGCCGGGCCGCACCTCCCCCGTCTAGCACAGATACGCAGTATTTT.

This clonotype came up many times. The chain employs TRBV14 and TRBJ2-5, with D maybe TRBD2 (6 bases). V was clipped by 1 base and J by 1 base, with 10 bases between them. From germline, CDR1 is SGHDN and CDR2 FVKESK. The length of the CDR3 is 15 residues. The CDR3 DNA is TGTGCCAGCAGCCAAGCCCGGGGGACCCAAGAGACCCAGTACTTC. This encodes CASSQARGTQETQYF. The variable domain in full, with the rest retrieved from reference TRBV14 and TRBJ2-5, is EAGVTQFPSHSVIEKGQTVTLRCDPISGHDNLYWYRRVMGKEIKFLLHFVKESKQDESGMPNNRFLAERTGGTYSTLKVQPAELEDSGVYFCASSQARGTQETQYFGPGTRLLVL.

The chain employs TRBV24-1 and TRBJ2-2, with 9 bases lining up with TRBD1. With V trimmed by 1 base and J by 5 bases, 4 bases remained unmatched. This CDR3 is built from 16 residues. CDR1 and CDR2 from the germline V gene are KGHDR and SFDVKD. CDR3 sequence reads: CATSDFNRGRTGELFF. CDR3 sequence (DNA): TGTGCCACCAGTGATTTTAACAGGGGGCGAACCGGGGAGCTGTTTTTT.